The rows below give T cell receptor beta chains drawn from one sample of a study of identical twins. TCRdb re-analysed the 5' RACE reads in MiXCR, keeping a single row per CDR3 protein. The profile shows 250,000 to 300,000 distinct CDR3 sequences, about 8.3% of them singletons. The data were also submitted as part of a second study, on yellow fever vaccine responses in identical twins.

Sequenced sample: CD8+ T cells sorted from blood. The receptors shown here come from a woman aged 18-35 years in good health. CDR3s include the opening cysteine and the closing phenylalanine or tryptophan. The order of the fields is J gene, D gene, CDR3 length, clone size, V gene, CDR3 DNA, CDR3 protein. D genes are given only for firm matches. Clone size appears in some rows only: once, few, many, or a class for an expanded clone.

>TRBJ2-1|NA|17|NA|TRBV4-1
TGCGCCAGCAGCCAAGTAGCGAAAGGGAGCTCCTACAATGAGCAGTTCTTC
CASSQVAKGSSYNEQFF
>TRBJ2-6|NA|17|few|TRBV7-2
TGTGCCAGCAGCTTAGGGATAACAGGGTCCGGGGCCAACGTCCTGACTTTC
CASSLGITGSGANVLTF
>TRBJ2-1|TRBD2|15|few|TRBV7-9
TGTGCCAGCAGCTTAGTAACTAGCGGGGACAATGAGCAGTTCTTC
CASSLVTSGDNEQFF
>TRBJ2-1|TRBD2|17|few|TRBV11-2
TGTGCCAGCAGCTTGGGCCCGGGGGGGCCCCCCTACAATGAGCAGTTCTTC
CASSLGPGGPPYNEQFF
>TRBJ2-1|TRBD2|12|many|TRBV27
TGTGCCAGCATAGCGGGGGGCAATGAGCAGTTCTTC
CASIAGGNEQFF
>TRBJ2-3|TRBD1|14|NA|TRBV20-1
TGCAGTCTGCGACAGGGGGCTGGCACAGATACGCAGTATTTT
CSLRQGAGTDTQYF
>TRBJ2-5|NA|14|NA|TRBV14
TGTGCCAGCAGCGCGACAGAAACCCAAGAGACCCAGTACTTC
CASSATETQETQYF
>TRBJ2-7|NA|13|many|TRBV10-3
TGTGCCACCAACCAGGGTAGCTCCTACGAGCAGTACTTC
CATNQGSSYEQYF
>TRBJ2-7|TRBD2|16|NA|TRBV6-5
TGTGCCAGCAGTTATGGGACTAGCGGGGGGGCCTACGAGCAGTACTTC
CASSYGTSGGAYEQYF
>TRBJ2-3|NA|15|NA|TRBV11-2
TGTGCCAGCATCCCGGACTATTCTAGCACAGATACGCAGTATTTT
CASIPDYSSTDTQYF
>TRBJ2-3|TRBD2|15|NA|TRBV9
TGTGCCAGCAGCGTAGGACTAGCGGGCACAGATACGCAGTATTTT
CASSVGLAGTDTQYF
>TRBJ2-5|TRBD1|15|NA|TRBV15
TGTGCCACCAGCAGAGATGGGGGACAGCGAGAGACCCAGTACTTC
CATSRDGGQRETQYF
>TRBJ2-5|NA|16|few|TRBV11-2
TGTGCCAGCAGCCTAGGGAGTCTGGTCGGGAAAGAGACCCAGTACTTC
CASSLGSLVGKETQYF
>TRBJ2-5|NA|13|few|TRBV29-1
TGCAGCGCCCAGTGGAGGGAACAAGAGACCCAGTACTTC
CSAQWREQETQYF
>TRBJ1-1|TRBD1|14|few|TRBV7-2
TGTGCCAGCAGCACGACAGGGGGAAGCACTGAAGCTTTCTTT
CASSTTGGSTEAFF
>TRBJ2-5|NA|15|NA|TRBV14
TGTGCCAGCAGCCAAGAACTGGGCGCACAAGAGACCCAGTACTTC
CASSQELGAQETQYF
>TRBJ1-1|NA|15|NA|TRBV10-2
TGCGCCAGCAGTGATCCGGTTGGGGTGAACACTGAAGCTTTCTTT
CASSDPVGVNTEAFF
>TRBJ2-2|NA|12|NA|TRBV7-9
TGTGCCAGCGGGGGCATAGCCGGGGAGCTGTTTTTT
CASGGIAGELFF
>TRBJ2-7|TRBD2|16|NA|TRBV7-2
TGTGCCAGCAGGCCTTCCGGGGCTAGCGGAGTATACGAGCAGTACTTC
CASRPSGASGVYEQYF
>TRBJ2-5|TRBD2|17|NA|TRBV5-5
TGTGCCAGCAGCTTGGATCTTCGGGCGGGGGGGGAAGAGACCCAGTACTTC
CASSLDLRAGGEETQYF
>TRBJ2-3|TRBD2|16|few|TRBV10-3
TGTGCCATCAGTGTTGGGACTACAAAACTTACAGATACGCAGTATTTT
CAISVGTTKLTDTQYF
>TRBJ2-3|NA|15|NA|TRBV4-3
TGCGCCAGCAGCCGGGTTGCGGGAAGCACAGATACGCAGTATTTT
CASSRVAGSTDTQYF
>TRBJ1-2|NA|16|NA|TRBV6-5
TGTGCCAGCAGTTACTCAAAGTGGGGGCGCCGGGGTGGCTACACCTTC
CASSYSKWGRRGGYTF
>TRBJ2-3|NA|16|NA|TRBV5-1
TGCGCCAGCAGCCCCTTGGGAGCGACCGAGGGGGATACGCAGTATTTT
CASSPLGATEGDTQYF
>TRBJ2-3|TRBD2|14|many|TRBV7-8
TGTGCCAGCAGTTTACTAGCGGGGGCAGATACGCAGTATTTT
CASSLLAGADTQYF
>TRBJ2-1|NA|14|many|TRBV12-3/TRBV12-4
TGTGCCAGCAGGGTCACAGGGAAATACAATGAGCAGTTCTTC
CASRVTGKYNEQFF
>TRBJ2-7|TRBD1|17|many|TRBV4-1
TGCGCCAGCAGCCAAGATGTCGAGGGACAGGGCTTACACGAGCAGTACTTC
CASSQDVEGQGLHEQYF
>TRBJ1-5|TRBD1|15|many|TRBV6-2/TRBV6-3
TGTGCCAGCAGCACGGACAGGACCTACAATCAGCCCCAGCATTTT
CASSTDRTYNQPQHF
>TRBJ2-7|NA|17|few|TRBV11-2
TGTGCCAGCAGCTTAGATCTGCCAGGGCAAACGTCCTACGAGCAGTACTTC
CASSLDLPGQTSYEQYF